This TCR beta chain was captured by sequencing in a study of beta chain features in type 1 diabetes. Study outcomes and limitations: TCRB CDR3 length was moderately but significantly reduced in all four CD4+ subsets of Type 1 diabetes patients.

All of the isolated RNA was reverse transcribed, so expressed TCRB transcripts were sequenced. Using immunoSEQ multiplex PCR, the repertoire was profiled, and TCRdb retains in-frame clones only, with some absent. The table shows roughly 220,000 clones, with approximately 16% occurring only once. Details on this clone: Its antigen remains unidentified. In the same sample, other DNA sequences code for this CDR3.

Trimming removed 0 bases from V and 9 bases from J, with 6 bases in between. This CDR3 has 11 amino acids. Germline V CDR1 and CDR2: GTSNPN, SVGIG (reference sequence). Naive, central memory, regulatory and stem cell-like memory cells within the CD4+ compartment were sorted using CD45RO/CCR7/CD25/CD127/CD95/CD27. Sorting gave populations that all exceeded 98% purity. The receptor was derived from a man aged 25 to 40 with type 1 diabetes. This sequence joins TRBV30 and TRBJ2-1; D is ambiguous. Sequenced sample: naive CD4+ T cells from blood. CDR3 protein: CAWSVGPEQFF. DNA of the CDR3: TGTGCCTGGAGTGTAGGTCCTGAGCAGTTCTTC.